This T cell receptor (beta chain) was identified in a study of patients and donors after allogeneic stem cell transplantation. TCRdb re-derived calls from the RT-PCR reads in MiXCR, one entry per CDR3 protein. The sample holds over 400,000 distinct CDR3 sequences, 16% seen once. This CDR3 has 15 amino acids. From germline, CDR1 is SGHDT and CDR2 YYEEEE. Trimming shortened V by 0 bases and J by 0 bases, and 10 bases separated the two germline ends. The sequence was obtained from a human donor who was either an allogeneic HSCT recipient or a stem cell or donor lymphocyte infusion donor (not recorded which). It is not recorded whose cells these are; they may come from a transplant donor. The sequencing sample was made of blood, either unsorted or a sorted T cell fraction (not recorded which). The genes are TRBV5-6 and TRBJ2-7; D not certain. The CDR3 DNA follows: TGTGCCAGCAGCTTGGTTGGCAGCCTCTCCTACGAGCAGTACTTC. It specifies CASSLVGSLSYEQYF.